This record looks at one TCR beta chain sequence and its context. Its antigen remains unidentified. Each CDR3 protein gets one entry after TCRdb re-called the 5' RACE reads with MiXCR. The repertoire holds hundreds of thousands of distinct CDR3 sequences, with roughly 30% as singletons. This sample stems from a study of identical twins' blood T cells. Whole-study results and caveats: Even for out-of-frame TCRbeta, twins reportedly shared V gene usage much more than unrelated donors.

The CDR3 has 10 amino acids. Trimming pared 5 bases from V and 8 bases from J, leaving 6 bases between. Germline V CDR1 and CDR2: DFQATT, SNEGSKA (reference sequence). The receptor was derived from a woman aged 18-49 years in good health. V and J are TRBV20-1 and TRBJ1-4; D unclear. Sequencing input: PBMCs. CDR3 amino acids: CSASQEKLFF. In nucleotides, the CDR3 is TGCAGTGCTTCCCAGGAAAAACTGTTTTTT.